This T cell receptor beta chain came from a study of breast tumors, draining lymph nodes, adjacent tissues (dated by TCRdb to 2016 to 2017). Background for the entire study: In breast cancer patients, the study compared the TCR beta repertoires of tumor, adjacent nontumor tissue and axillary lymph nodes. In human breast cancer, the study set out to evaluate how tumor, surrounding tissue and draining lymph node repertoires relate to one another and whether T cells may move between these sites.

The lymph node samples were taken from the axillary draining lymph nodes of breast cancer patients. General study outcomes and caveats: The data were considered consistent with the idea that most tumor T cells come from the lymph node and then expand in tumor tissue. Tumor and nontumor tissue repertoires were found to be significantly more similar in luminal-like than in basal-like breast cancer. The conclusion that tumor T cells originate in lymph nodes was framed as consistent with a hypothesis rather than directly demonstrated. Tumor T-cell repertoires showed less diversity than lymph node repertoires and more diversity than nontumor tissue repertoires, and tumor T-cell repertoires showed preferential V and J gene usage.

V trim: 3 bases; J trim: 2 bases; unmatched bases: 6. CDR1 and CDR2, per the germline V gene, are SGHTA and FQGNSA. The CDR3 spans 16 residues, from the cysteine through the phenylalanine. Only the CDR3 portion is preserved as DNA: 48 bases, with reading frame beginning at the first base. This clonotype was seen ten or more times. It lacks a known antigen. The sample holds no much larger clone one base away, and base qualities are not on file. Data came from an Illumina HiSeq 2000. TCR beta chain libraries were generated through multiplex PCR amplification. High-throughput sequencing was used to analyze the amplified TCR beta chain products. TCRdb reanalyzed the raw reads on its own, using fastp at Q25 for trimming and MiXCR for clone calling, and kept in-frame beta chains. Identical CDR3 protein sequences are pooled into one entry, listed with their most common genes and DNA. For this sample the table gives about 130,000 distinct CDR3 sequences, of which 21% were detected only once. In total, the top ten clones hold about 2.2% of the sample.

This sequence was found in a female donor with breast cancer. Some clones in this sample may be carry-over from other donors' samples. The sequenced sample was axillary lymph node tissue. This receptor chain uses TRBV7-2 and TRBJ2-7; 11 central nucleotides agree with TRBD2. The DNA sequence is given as TGTGCCAGCAGCTTGGGTAGCGGGAGGGCCGCCTACGAGCAGTACTTC. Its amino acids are CASSLGSGRAAYEQYF.